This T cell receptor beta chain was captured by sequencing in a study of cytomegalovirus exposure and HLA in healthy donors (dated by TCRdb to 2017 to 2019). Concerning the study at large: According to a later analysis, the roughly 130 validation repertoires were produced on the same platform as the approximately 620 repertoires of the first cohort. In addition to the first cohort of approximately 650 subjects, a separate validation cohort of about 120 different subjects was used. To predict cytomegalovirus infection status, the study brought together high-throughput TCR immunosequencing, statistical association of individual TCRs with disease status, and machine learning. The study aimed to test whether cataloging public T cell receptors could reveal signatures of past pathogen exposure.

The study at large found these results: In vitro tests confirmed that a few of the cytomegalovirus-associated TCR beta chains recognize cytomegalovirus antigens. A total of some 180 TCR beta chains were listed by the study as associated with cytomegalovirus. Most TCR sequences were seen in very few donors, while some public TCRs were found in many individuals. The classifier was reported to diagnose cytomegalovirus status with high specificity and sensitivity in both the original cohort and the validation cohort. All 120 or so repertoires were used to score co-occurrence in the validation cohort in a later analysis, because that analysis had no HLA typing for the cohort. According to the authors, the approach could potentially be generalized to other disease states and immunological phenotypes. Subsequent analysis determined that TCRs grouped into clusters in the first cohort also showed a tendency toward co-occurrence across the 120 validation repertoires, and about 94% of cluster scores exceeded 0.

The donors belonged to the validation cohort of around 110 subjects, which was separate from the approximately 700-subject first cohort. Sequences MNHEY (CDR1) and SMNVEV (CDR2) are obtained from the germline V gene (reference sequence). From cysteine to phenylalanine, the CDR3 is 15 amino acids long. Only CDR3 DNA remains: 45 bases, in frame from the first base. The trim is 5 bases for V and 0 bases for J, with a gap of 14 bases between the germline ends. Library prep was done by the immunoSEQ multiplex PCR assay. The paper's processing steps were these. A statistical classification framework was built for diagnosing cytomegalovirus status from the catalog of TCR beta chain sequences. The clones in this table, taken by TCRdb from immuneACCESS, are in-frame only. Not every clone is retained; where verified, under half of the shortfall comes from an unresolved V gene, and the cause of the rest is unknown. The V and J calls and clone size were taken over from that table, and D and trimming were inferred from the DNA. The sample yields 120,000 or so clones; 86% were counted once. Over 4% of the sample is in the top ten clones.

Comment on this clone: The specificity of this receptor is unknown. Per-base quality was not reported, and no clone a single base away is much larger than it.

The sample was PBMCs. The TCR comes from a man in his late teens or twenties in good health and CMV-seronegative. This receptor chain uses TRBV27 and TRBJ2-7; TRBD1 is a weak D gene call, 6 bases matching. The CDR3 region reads CASSQSGTHSYEQYF. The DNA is TGTGCCAGCAGTCAATCCGGGACACACTCCTACGAGCAGTACTTC.